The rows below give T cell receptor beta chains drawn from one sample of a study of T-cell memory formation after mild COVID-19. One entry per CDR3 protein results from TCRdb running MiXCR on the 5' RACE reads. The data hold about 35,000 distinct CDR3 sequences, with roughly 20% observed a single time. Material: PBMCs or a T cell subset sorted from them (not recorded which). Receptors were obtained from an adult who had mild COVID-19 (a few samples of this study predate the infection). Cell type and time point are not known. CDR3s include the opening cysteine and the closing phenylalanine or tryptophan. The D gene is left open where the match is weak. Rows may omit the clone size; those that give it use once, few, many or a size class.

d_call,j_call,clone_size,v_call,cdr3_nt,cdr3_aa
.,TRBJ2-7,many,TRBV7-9,TGTGCCAGCAGCTCGGGTTTGACTGGCACCCGCTACGAGCAGTACTTC,CASSSGLTGTRYEQYF
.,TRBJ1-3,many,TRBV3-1,TGTGCCAGCAGCCCGTGGCCTGGAAACACCATATATTTT,CASSPWPGNTIYF
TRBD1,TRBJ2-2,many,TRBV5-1,TGCGCCACCTCGTCTAGGACAGGGGACACCGGGGAGCTGTTTTTT,CATSSRTGDTGELFF
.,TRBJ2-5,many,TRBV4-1,TGCGCCAGCAGTCTGACGGGGGGCCGGCAAGAGACCCAGTACTTC,CASSLTGGRQETQYF
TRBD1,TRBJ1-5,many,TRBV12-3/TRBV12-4,TGTGCCAGCAGTGACCTGAGGACAGGGGCCAATCAGCCCCAGCATTTT,CASSDLRTGANQPQHF
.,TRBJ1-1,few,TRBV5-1,TGCGCCAGCAGCCCAGGGGCATCGGACACTGAAGCTTTCTTT,CASSPGASDTEAFF
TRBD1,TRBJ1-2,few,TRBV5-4,TGTGCCAGCAGCTTGGGAGGGGGCTTTGGCTACACCTTC,CASSLGGGFGYTF
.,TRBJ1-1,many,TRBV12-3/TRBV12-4,TGTGCCAGCAGTTTATCGGCAGGGAGGACTGAAGCTTTCTTT,CASSLSAGRTEAFF
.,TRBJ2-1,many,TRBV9,TGTGCCAGCAGCTCCCTCAGAGGCAATGAGCAGTTCTTC,CASSSLRGNEQFF
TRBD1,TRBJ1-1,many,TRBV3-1,TGTGCCAGCAGCCAAGAAAGAAAACCAGGGGGCTTGACTGAAGCTTTCTTT,CASSQERKPGGLTEAFF
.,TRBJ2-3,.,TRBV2,TGTGCCAGCAGAGGCACAGATACGCAGTATTTT,CASRGTDTQYF
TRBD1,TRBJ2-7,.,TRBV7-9,TGTGCCAGCAGCTTAGACGGAGGGACAGGACCTAGAGGAGAGCAGTACTTC,CASSLDGGTGPRGEQYF
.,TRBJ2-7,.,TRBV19,TGTGCCAGTAGTATGAAGGCAGGCTACGAGCAGTACTTC,CASSMKAGYEQYF
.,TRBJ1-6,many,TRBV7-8,TGTGCCAGCAGCCCCAGGGGTGGGGATTCACCCCTCCACTTT,CASSPRGGDSPLHF
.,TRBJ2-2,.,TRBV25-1,TGTGCCAGCAGTGTTACAACGAACACCGGGGAGCTGTTTTTT,CASSVTTNTGELFF
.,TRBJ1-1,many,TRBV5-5,TGTGCCAGCAGCTTTCAGACGAACACTGAAGCTTTCTTT,CASSFQTNTEAFF
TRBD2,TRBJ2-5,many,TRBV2,TGTGCCAGCATACTAGCGGGAGTACGACAAGAGACCCAGTACTTC,CASILAGVRQETQYF
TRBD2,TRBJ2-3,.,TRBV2,TGTGCCAGCAGGGGAGGGACTAGCGGGTTT,CASRGGTSGF
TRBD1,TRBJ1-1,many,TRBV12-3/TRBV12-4,TGTGCCAGCAGTACAGGGGTGAACACTGAAGCTTTCTTT,CASSTGVNTEAFF
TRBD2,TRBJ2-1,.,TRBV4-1,TGCGCCAGCAGCCAGGTCCCGGGGGGGGCCACGGATGAGCAGTTCTTC,CASSQVPGGATDEQFF
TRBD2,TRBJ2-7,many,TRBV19,TGTGCCAGTAGATTTACTAGCGGGAGCATTGGGTACGAGCAGTACTTC,CASRFTSGSIGYEQYF
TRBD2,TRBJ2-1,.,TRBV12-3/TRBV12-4,TGTGCCAGTTTGGGACCTAGCGGGGGCCTCGGGGCGCAGTTCTTC,CASLGPSGGLGAQFF
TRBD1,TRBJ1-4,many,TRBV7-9,TGTGCCAGCAGCGAGTGGGACAGGGGTCAAACTAATGAAAAACTGTTTTTT,CASSEWDRGQTNEKLFF
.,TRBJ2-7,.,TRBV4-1,TGCGCCAGCAGCCAAGAACTGCAAGGACATACAATCTCCTACGAGCAGTACTTC,CASSQELQGHTISYEQYF
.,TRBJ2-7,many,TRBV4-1,TGCGCCAGCAGCCAATTTGGTAGCGGACGCGAGCAGTACTTC,CASSQFGSGREQYF
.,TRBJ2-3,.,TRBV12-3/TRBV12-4,TGTGCCAGCAGTCTGCTTGGGAGGAGCGGCACAGATACGCAGTATTTT,CASSLLGRSGTDTQYF
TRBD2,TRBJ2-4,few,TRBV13,TGTGCCAGCAGCCGAAGTAGCGGGGGGATAAACATTCAGTACTTC,CASSRSSGGINIQYF
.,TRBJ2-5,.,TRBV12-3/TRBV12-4,TGTGCCAGCAGCCGCCTACAGAGCCTGGAGACCCAGTACTTC,CASSRLQSLETQYF
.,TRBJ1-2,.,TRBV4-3,TGCGCCAGCAGCCCAGAGAGGGGCTATGGCTACACCTTC,CASSPERGYGYTF
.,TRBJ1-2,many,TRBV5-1,TGCGCCAGCAGCACCAGGACATCTACTTATGGCTACACCTTC,CASSTRTSTYGYTF
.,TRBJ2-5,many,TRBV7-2,TGTGCCAGCAGCCCGCGGGCCTTTCAAGAGACCCAGTACTTC,CASSPRAFQETQYF
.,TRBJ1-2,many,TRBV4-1,TGCGCCAGCAGCCAAGGCCCAGGTATTCGGTATGGCTACACCTTC,CASSQGPGIRYGYTF
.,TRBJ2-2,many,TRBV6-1,TGTGCCAGCAGCCCTCTGATCACCGGGGAGCTGTTTTTT,CASSPLITGELFF
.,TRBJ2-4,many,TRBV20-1,TGCAGTGCTCTCAAAAACATTCAGTACTTC,CSALKNIQYF
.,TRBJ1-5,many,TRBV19,TGTGCCAGTAAACCGGAGGGTGCCTCGCCTTGGCAGCCCCAGCATTTT,CASKPEGASPWQPQHF
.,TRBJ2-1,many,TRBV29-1,TGCAGCGCAGCAACGGAGGGTTGGGGCCTCAATGAGCAGTTCTTC,CSAATEGWGLNEQFF
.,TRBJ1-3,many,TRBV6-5,TGTGCCACCCGGCTAGGGAGAGGCACCATATATTTT,CATRLGRGTIYF
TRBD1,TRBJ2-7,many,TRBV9,TGTGCCAGCAGCACAAGCGGACAGGGGGGCTACGAGCAGTACTTC,CASSTSGQGGYEQYF
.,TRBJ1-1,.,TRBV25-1,TGTGCCAGCAGTGACAGAAGCATGAACACTGAAGCTTTCTTT,CASSDRSMNTEAFF
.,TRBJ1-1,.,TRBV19,TGTGCCAGTAGTATTGACTACCCCACTGAAGCTTTCTTT,CASSIDYPTEAFF
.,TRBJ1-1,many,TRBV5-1,TGCGCCAGCAGCTTGGACCGGGCTTTGAACACTGAAGCTTTCTTT,CASSLDRALNTEAFF
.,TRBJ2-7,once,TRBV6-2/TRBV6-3,TGTGCCAGCAGTACCCGAGGGCGCTACGAGCAGTACTTC,CASSTRGRYEQYF
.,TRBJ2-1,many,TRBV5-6,TGTGCCAGCAGCCCCGAGGGACGGCACAATGAGCAGTTCTTC,CASSPEGRHNEQFF
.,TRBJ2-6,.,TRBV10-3,TGTGCCAGCCAACCAGGAACTGGGGCCAACGTCCTGACTTTC,CASQPGTGANVLTF
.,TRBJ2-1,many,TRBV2,TGTGCCAGCAGGGAGTGGCAGTTCTTC,CASREWQFF
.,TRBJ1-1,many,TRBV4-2,TGTGCCAGCAGCCAAACTGGGGTGAACACTGAAGCTTTCTTT,CASSQTGVNTEAFF
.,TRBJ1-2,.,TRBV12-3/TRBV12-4,TGTGCCAGCAGTTTAAAGGGGGGCTATGGCTACACCTTC,CASSLKGGYGYTF
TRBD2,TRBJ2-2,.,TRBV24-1,TGTGCCACCTCGAGCGGGGGGAACACCGGGGAGCTGTTTTTT,CATSSGGNTGELFF
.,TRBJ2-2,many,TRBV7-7,TGTGCCAGCAGCCGTTTGACGATGGACAGCACCGGGGAGCTGTTTTTT,CASSRLTMDSTGELFF
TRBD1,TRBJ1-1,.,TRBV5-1,TGCGCCAGCAGCTGGACAGGGGAGAACACTGAAGCTTTCTTT,CASSWTGENTEAFF
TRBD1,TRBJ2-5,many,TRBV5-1,TGCGCCAGCAGCTTGGACGGGACAGGGTTTGAAGAGACCCAGTACTTC,CASSLDGTGFEETQYF
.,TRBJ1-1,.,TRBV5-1,TGCGCCAGCAGCTTGGAGGGGGACCGCAACACTGAAGCTTTCTTT,CASSLEGDRNTEAFF
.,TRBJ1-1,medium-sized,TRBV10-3,TGTGCCATCAGGGTCGGGGGTAACACTGAAGCTTTCTTT,CAIRVGGNTEAFF
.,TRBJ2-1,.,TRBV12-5,TGTGCTAGTGGTTTGGTTCAGTACAATGAGCAGTTCTTC,CASGLVQYNEQFF
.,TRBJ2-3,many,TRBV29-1,TGCAGCCACACGTCGAACACAGATACGCAGTATTTT,CSHTSNTDTQYF
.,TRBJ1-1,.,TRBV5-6,TGTGCCAGCAGCTTCGACAACTCGAACACTGAAGCTTTCTTT,CASSFDNSNTEAFF
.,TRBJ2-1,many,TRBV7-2,TGTGCCAGCAGCTTAGGACCCCCAGGAGGGGGTCTGAATGAGCAGTTCTTC,CASSLGPPGGGLNEQFF
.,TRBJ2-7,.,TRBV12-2,TGTGCAAGTCGCTTAGCGTTGGAGACAGGGGACTACGAGCAGTACTTC,CASRLALETGDYEQYF
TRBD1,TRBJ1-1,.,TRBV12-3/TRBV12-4,TGTGCCAGCAGTTTATGGACAGGTGAAGCTTTCTTT,CASSLWTGEAFF